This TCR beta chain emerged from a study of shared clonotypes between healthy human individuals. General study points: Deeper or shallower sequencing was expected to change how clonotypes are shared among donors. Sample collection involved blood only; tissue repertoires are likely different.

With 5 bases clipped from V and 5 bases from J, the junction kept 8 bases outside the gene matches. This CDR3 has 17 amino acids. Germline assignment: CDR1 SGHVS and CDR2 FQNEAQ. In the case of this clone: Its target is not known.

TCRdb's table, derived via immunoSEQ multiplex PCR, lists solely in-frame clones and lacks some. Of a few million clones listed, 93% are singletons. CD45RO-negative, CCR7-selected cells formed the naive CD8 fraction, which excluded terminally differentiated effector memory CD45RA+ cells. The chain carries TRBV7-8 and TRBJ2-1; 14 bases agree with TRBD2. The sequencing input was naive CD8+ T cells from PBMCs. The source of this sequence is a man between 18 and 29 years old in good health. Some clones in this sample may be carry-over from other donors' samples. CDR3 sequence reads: CASSPRLAGGPHNEQFF. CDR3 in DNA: TGTGCCAGCAGCCCACGACTAGCGGGAGGGCCTCACAATGAGCAGTTCTTC.